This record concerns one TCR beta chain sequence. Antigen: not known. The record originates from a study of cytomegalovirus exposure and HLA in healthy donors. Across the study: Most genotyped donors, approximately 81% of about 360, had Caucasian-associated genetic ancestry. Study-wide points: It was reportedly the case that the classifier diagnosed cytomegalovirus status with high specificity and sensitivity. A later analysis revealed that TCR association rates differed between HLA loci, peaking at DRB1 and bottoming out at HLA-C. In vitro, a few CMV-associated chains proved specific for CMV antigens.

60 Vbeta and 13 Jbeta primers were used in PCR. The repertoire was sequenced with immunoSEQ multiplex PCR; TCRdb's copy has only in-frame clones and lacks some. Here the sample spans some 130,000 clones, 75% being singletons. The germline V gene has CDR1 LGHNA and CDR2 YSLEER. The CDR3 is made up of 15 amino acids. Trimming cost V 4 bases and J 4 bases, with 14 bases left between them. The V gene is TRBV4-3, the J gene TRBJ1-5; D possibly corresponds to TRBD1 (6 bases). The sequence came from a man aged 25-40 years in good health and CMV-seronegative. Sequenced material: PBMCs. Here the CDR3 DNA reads TGCGCCAGCAGCCGAGACGGGGGGCGAAATCAGCCCCAGCATTTT. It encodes CASSRDGGRNQPQHF.